One and the same sample provided the 22 T cell receptor beta chains below, sequenced in a study of spatial heterogeneity in lung cancer. Via MiXCR, TCRdb re-called the 5' RACE reads, giving one row per CDR3 protein. Among 49,000 or so distinct CDR3 sequences listed, about 10% were seen once. Described time point: blood at routine non-recurrence follow-up after resection. This specimen consisted of PBMCs, obtained at follow-up. The receptors shown here come from a male donor with early-stage non-small cell lung cancer.

This clonotype was seen many times. The chain is built from TRBV18 and TRBJ2-7; D may be TRBD1 (6 bases). There are 14 residues in the CDR3. The V gene lost 1 base and the J gene lost 7 bases, with 14 bases spanning the gap. Germline V CDR1 and CDR2: KGHSH, LQKENI. The DNA for the CDR3 is TGTGCCAGCTCACCACTGGGCAGGGGAATGGAGCAGTACTTC. Its protein product is CASSPLGRGMEQYF.

This clonotype was counted many times. V is TRBV2 and J is TRBJ2-1; 10 bases match TRBD2. After removal of 11 bases from V and 7 bases from J, the junction contained 11 bases not matched to a gene. The CDR3 runs 14 residues. The germline V gene has CDR1 SNHLY and CDR2 FYNNEI. The CDR3 reads CASQRASGSNEQFF. DNA for the CDR3: TGTGCCTCCCAACGGGCTAGCGGGAGTAATGAGCAGTTCTTC.

This clonotype has only a few counts. The chain employs TRBV27 and TRBJ1-2; D ambiguous. The CDR3 has 15 amino acids. Trimming shortened V by 4 bases and J by 4 bases, and 16 bases separated the two germline ends. Germline V gene data show CDR1 as MNHEY and CDR2 as SMNVEV (reference sequence). CDR3 bases: TGTGCCAGCAGTTACGCGAGCGGGGAATTCTATGGCTACACCTTC. Its translation is CASSYASGEFYGYTF.

The chain combines TRBV15 with TRBJ2-5, with D uncertain. CDR1 and CDR2 from the germline V gene are LNHNV and YYDKDF (reference sequence). The V end was cut by 3 bases, the J end by 5 bases, with 7 bases between. The CDR3 is 12 residues long. This CDR3 is CATSRGGETQYF. The CDR3 DNA reads TGTGCCACCAGCAGGGGTGGGGAGACCCAGTACTTC. The variable domain in full, with the rest retrieved from reference TRBV15 and TRBJ2-5, is DAMVIQNPRYQVTQFGKPVTLSCSQTLNHNVMYWYQQKSSQAPKLLFHYYDKDFNNEADTPDNFQSRRPNTSFCFLDIRSPGLGDTAMYLCATSRGGETQYFGPGTRLLVL.

This clonotype was counted at least ten times. The gene calls are TRBV7-9 and TRBJ1-1; D remains ambiguous. Germline CDR1 SEHNR, CDR2 FQNEAQ (reference sequence). The CDR3 length is 13 residues. V was clipped by 1 base and J by 3 bases, with 6 bases between them. CDR3 region: CASSLDRDTEAFF. CDR3 sequence (DNA): TGTGCCAGCAGCTTAGATCGTGACACTGAAGCTTTCTTT.

The chain employs TRBV12-3 or TRBV12-4 and TRBJ1-3; D uncertain. The CDR3 extends over 16 amino acids. V gave up 3 bases and J gave up 0 bases, with 12 bases separating them. The CDR3 loop is CASSFSDGRSGNTIYF. The DNA of the CDR3 is TGTGCCAGCAGTTTCTCAGACGGGCGCTCTGGAAACACCATATATTTT.

This chain links TRBV6-2 or TRBV6-3 with TRBJ2-1, with TRBD2 identical over 12 bases. V shed 4 bases and J 2 bases; nucleotides not matched to a gene: 6. The germline V gene encodes CDR1 MNHEY and CDR2 SVGEGT. This CDR3 has 17 residues. The CDR3 region has the DNA TGTGCCAGCAGTTCCTTGACTAGCGGGGGACCCTACAATGAGCAGTTCTTC. Residues: CASSSLTSGGPYNEQFF.

This clonotype was picked up many times. The DNA of the CDR3 is TGCAGCGTTGATTTCGGGAATTGGGACTATGGCTACACCTTC. Residues: CSVDFGNWDYGYTF. J is TRBJ1-2 and V is TRBV29-1, with unresolved D. The CDR3 consists of 14 residues. Germline V gene lookup returns CDR1 SQVTM and CDR2 ANQGSEA. Trimming removed 3 bases at V and 3 bases at J, with 14 bases between.

The V gene is TRBV28, the J gene TRBJ2-3, with unresolved D. The CDR3 length is 15 residues. V gave up 1 base and J gave up 4 bases, with 12 bases separating them. Germline V gene lookup returns CDR1 MDHEN and CDR2 SYDVKM. DNA for the CDR3: TGTGCCAGCAGTTTATCCCGCGGTTACCCAGATACGCAGTATTTT. Its protein is CASSLSRGYPDTQYF.

Ten or more counts support this clonotype. This chain uses TRBV20-1 with TRBJ1-1; D ambiguous. V was trimmed by 7 bases and J by 0 bases, leaving 6 bases between them. The CDR3 covers 11 residues. Germline V gene sequence: CDR1 DFQATT, CDR2 SNEGSKA (reference sequence). The CDR3 coding sequence is TGCAGTGGGAGTTTGAACACTGAAGCTTTCTTT. Encoded protein: CSGSLNTEAFF.

This clonotype has just a few counts. CDR3 sequence (DNA): TGTGCCTGGAGTGGGGGTCCCCTCCGCGAGCAGTACTTC. Protein: CAWSGGPLREQYF. The V call is TRBV30, the J call TRBJ2-7; D ambiguous. Germline V gene sequence: CDR1 GTSNPN, CDR2 SVGIG (reference sequence). The germline V and J ends were trimmed by 1 base and 6 bases, with 13 bases remaining between them. CDR3 length: 13 amino acids.

This clonotype was picked up a small number of times. This chain joins TRBV4-2 and TRBJ1-1, with 9 bases matching TRBD1. J was trimmed by 0 bases and V by 6 bases; bases with no gene match: 11. CDR1 is LGHNA, CDR2 YNFKEQ, per germline. The CDR3 spans 17 residues. CDR3 region: CASSTGTGMIMNTEAFF. The CDR3 nucleotides are TGTGCCAGCAGTACCGGGACAGGGATGATCATGAACACTGAAGCTTTCTTT.

The chain links TRBV12-3 or TRBV12-4 to TRBJ2-1; a weak D match, TRBD2 (5 bases). CDR3 length equals 16 residues. V lost 6 bases to trimming and J lost 0 bases, with 15 bases between them. The CDR3 region is CASSHLDTSSYNEQFF. CDR3 in DNA: TGTGCCAGCAGCCACCTTGACACTAGCTCCTACAATGAGCAGTTCTTC.

The V call is TRBV12-3 or TRBV12-4, the J call TRBJ1-3; D gene uncertain. The CDR3 has 14 residues. Trimming pared 2 bases from V and 4 bases from J, leaving 9 bases between. In DNA, the CDR3 is TGTGCCAGCAGTTTATTTGGAGGCGGAAACACCATATATTTT. Translation gives CASSLFGGGNTIYF.

Ten or more counts support this clonotype. The V gene is TRBV7-9, the J gene TRBJ2-7; TRBD2 might be the D (6 bases). CDR1 is SEHNR and CDR2 is FQNEAQ in the germline V gene (reference sequence). The CDR3 spans 13 residues. The V end lost 6 bases, the J end lost 7 bases, and 16 bases lay between the germline ends. CDR3 loop: CASSRSEGEEQYF. CDR3 bases: TGTGCCAGCAGTCGATCGGAGGGAGAGGAGCAGTACTTC.

The chain carries TRBV9 and TRBJ2-1; tentative D call: TRBD2 (6 bases). This CDR3 region has 15 residues. Trimming removed 5 bases from V and 2 bases from J, with 14 bases in between. Germline lookup yields CDR1 SGDLS and CDR2 YYNGEE. The CDR3 is CASSDRDFPYNEQFF. The CDR3 DNA reads as TGTGCCAGCAGTGACCGGGACTTTCCCTACAATGAGCAGTTCTTC.

Ten or more counts support this clonotype. The rearrangement uses TRBV5-1 and TRBJ2-2, with D unclear. The CDR3 contains 15 residues. Trimming took off 0 bases at V and 0 bases at J, with 6 bases between the two ends. Germline V gene lookup returns CDR1 SGHRS and CDR2 YFSETQ. The CDR3 DNA reads as TGCGCCAGCAGCTTGGTTGGCGCGAACACCGGGGAGCTGTTTTTT. Its translation is CASSLVGANTGELFF. Combining the CDR3 with reference TRBV5-1 and TRBJ2-2 gives the whole variable domain KAGVTQTPRYLIKTRGQQVTLSCSPISGHRSVSWYQQTPGQGLQFLFEYFSETQRNKGNFPGRFSGRQFSNSRSEMNVSTLELGDSALYLCASSLVGANTGELFFGEGSRLTVL.

The chain links TRBV20-1 to TRBJ2-3, with TRBD1 matching 7 bases. The CDR3 has 13 residues. V was pared by 4 bases and J by 4 bases, with 5 bases of the junction left unmatched. The germline CDR1 and CDR2 sequences are DFQATT and SNEGSKA (reference sequence). CDR3 sequence (DNA): TGCAGTGCTACAATACAGGGGCCAGATACGCAGTATTTT. This gives the protein CSATIQGPDTQYF.

This clonotype was counted ten times or more. The junction shows a germline mismatch at one end, possibly a read error. This rearrangement joins TRBV7-2 to TRBJ2-3; 10 nucleotides match TRBD2. Germline CDR1 is SGHTA and CDR2 is FQGNSA. The CDR3 contains 16 residues. CDR3 amino acids: CASSPGTSAGTDTQYF. The CDR3 coding sequence is TGTGCCAGCAGCCCAGGGACTAGCGCTGGCACGGATACGCAGTATTTT.

The chain links TRBV27 to TRBJ1-2; D is possibly TRBD1 (5 bases). Deletions cut 3 bases from V and 8 bases from J, with 19 bases between. The V gene's germline CDR1 is MNHEY and CDR2 SMNVEV (reference sequence). The CDR3 is 15 amino acids. The CDR3 region is CASSFVSGDLKGYTF. CDR3 nucleotides: TGTGCCAGCAGTTTTGTTTCGGGGGACCTAAAGGGCTACACCTTC.

In this sample, this clonotype turned up many times. The chain couples TRBV12-3 or TRBV12-4 to TRBJ1-2; D is possibly TRBD1 (6 bases). This CDR3 is built from 13 residues. V was cut by 7 bases and J by 5 bases, with 14 bases left in between. The chain's CDR3 is CASTSSGVYGYTF. DNA of the CDR3: TGTGCCAGCACTTCTTCAGGGGTTTATGGCTACACCTTC.

This clonotype has a handful of counts. V and J are TRBV6-1 and TRBJ2-1; D is perhaps TRBD2 (6 bases). The CDR3 totals 18 residues. Germline V CDR1 and CDR2: MNHNS, SASEGT. Trimming removed 9 bases from V and 0 bases from J, with 24 bases in between. The DNA for the CDR3 is TGTGCCAGTCATCTCCGCGGGAACCGACCGAGCTCCTACAATGAGCAGTTCTTC. It encodes CASHLRGNRPSSYNEQFF.